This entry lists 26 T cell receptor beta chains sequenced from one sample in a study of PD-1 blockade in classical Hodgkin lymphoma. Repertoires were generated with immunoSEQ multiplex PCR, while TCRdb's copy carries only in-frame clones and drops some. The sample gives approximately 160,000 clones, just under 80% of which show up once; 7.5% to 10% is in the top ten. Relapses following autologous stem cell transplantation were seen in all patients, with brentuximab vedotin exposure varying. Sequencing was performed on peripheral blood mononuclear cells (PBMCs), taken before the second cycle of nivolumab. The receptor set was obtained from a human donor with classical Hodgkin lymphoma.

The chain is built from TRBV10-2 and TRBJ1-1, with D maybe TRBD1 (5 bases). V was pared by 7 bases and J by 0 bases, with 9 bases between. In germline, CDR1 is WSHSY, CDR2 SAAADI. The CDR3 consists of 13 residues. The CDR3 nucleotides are TGCGCCAGCACCAGGGCGATGAACACTGAAGCTTTCTTT. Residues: CASTRAMNTEAFF.

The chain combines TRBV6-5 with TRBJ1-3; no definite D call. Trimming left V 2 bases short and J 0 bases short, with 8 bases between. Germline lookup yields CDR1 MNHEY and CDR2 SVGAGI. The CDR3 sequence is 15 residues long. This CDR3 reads CASSYNRLSGNTIYF. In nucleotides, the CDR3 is TGTGCCAGCAGTTACAATCGGCTCTCTGGAAACACCATATATTTT.

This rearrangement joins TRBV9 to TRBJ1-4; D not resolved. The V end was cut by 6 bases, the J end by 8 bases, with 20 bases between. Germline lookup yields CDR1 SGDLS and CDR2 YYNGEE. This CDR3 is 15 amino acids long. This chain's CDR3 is CASTLGPQQREKLFF. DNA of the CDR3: TGTGCCAGCACCTTAGGGCCCCAGCAGCGGGAAAAACTGTTTTTT.

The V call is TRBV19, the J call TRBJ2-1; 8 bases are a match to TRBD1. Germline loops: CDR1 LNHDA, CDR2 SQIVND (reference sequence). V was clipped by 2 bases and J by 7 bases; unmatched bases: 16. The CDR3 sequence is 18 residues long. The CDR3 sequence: CASSIPFTRQGLGNEQFF. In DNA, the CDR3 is TGTGCCAGTAGTATACCTTTCACGCGACAGGGGTTGGGAAATGAGCAGTTCTTC.

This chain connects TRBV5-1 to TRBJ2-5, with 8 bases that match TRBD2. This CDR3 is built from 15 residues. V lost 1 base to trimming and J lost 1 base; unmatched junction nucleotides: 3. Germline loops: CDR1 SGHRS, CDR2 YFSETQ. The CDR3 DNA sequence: TGCGCCAGCAGCTTGAGCGGGAGTCCCCAAGAGACCCAGTACTTC. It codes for CASSLSGSPQETQYF.

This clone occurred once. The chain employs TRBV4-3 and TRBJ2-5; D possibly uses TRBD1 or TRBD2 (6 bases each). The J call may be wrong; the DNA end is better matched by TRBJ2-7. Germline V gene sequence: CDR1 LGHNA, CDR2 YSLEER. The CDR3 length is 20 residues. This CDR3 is CASSRGAAPRSGPFDYEQYF. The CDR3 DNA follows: TGCGCCAGCAGCCGGGGGGCAGCCCCCAGGAGCGGGCCTTTCGATTACGAGCAGTACTTC.

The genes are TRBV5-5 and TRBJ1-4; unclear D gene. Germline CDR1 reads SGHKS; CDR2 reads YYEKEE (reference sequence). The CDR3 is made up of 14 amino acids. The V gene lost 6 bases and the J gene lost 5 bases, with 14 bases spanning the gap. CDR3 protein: CASIPEGGNEKLFF. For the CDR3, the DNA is TGTGCCAGCATCCCGGAGGGAGGGAATGAAAAACTGTTTTTT.

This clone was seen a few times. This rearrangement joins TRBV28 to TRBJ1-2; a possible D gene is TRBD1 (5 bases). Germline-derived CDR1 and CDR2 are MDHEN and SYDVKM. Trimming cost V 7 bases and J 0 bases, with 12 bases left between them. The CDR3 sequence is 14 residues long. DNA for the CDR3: TGTGCCAGCACCGACAGAGGACCTAACTATGGCTACACCTTC. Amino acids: CASTDRGPNYGYTF.

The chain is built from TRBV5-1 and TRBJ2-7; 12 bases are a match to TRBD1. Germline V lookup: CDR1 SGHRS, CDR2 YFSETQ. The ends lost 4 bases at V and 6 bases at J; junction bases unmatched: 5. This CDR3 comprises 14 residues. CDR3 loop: CASSPGTGGGEQYF. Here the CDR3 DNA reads TGCGCCAGCAGCCCCGGGACAGGGGGCGGCGAGCAGTACTTC.

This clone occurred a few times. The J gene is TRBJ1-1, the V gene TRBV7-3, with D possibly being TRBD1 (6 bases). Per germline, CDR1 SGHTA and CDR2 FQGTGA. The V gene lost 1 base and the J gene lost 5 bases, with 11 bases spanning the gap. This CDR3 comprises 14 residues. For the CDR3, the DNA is TGTGCCAGCAGCTTAAGAGGGGGTGGGACTGAAGCTTTCTTT. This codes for CASSLRGGGTEAFF.

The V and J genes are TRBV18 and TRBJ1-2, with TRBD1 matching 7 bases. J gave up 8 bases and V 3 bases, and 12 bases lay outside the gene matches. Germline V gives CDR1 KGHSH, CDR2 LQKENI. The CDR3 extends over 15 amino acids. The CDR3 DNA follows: TGTGCCAGCTCACCCCCCCCCGGGACAGCGGGGGGCTACACCTTC. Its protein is CASSPPPGTAGGYTF.

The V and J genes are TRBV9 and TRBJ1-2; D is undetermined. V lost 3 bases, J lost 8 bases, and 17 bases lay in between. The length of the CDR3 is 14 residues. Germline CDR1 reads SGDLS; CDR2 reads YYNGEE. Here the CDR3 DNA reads TGTGCCAGCAGCGAATCCTTGGAAGTGTGGGGCTACACCTTC. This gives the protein CASSESLEVWGYTF.

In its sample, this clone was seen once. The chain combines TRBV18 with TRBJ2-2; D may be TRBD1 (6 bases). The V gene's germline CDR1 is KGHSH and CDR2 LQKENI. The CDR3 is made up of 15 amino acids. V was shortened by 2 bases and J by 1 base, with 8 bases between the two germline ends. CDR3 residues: CASSPLQGNTGELFF. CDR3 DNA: TGTGCCAGCTCACCATTACAGGGGAACACCGGGGAGCTGTTTTTT.

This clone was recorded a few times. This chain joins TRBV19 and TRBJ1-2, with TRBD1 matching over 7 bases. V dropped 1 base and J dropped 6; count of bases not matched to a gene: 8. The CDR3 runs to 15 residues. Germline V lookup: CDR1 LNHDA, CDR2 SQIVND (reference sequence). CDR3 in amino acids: CASSIVGTALDGYTF. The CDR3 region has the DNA TGTGCCAGTAGTATAGTCGGGACAGCTTTGGATGGCTACACCTTC.

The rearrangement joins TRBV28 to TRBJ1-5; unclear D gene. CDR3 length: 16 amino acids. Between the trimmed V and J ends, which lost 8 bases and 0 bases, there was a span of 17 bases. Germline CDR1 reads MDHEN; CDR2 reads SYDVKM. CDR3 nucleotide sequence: TGTGCCAGCGATTATGCGGGAGGCTATAGCAATCAGCCCCAGCATTTT. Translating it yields CASDYAGGYSNQPQHF.

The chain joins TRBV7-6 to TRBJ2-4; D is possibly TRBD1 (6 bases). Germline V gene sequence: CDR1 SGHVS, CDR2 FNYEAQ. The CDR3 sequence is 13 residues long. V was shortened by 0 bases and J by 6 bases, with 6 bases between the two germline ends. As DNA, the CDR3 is TGTGCCAGCAGCTTAGCAGGGGGAAACATTCAGTACTTC. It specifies CASSLAGGNIQYF.

CDR3 in DNA: TGTGCCAGCAGTCTATCCGCAGGGACTGAGCAGTTCTTC. As protein: CASSLSAGTEQFF. This chain connects TRBV11-3 to TRBJ2-1, with D perhaps assigned TRBD1 or TRBD2 (5 bases each). This CDR3 has 13 residues. V was shortened by 6 bases and J by 9 bases, with 15 bases between the two germline ends. CDR1 and CDR2 from the germline V gene are SGHNT and YENEEA.

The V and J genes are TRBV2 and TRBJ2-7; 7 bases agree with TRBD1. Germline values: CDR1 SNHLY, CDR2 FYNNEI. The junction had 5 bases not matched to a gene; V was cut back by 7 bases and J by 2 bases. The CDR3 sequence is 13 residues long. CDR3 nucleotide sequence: TGTGCCAGCACCGGGACAGAGGCCTACGAGCAGTACTTC. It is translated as CASTGTEAYEQYF. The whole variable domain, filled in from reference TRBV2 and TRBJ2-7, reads EPEVTQTPSHQVTQMGQEVILRCVPISNHLYFYWYRQILGQKVEFLVSFYNNEISEKSEIFDDQFSVERPDGSNFTLKIRSTKLEDSAMYFCASTGTEAYEQYFGPGTRLTVT.

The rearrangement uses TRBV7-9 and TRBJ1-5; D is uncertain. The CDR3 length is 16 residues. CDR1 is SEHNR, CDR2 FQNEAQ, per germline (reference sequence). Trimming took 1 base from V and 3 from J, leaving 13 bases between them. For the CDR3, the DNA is TGTGCCAGCAGCTTAGGAGCGGGCTCCTTCAATCAGCCCCAGCATTTT. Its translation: CASSLGAGSFNQPQHF.

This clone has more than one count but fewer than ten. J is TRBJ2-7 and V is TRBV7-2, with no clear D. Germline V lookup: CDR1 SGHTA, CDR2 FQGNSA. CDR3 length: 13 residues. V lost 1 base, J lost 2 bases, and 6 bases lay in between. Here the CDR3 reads CASSLEAPYEQYF. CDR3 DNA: TGTGCCAGCAGCTTAGAAGCACCCTACGAGCAGTACTTC.

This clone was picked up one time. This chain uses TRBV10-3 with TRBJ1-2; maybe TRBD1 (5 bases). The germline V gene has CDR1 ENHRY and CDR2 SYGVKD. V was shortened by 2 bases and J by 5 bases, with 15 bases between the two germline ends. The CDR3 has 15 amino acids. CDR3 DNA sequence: TGTGCCATCAGTGAGGGAGACAGACTTATTTATGGCTACACCTTC. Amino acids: CAISEGDRLIYGYTF.

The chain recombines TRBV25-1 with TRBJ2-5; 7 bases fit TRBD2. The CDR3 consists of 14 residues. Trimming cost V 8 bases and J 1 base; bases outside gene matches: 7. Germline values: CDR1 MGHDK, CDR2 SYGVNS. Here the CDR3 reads CASGRASGQETQYF. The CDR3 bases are TGTGCCAGCGGTCGGGCTAGCGGCCAAGAGACCCAGTACTTC.

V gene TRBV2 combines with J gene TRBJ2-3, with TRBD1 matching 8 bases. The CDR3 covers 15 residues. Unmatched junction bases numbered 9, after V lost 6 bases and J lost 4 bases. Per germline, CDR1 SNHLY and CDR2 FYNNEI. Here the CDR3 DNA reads TGTGCCAGCAGGGAACCGGGACAGGTGTCAGATACGCAGTATTTT. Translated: CASREPGQVSDTQYF.

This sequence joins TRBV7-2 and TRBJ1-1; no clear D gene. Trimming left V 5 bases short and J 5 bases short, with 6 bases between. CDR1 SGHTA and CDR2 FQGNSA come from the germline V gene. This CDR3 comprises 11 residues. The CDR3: CASSAYTEAFF. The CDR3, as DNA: TGTGCCAGCAGCGCTTATACTGAAGCTTTCTTT.

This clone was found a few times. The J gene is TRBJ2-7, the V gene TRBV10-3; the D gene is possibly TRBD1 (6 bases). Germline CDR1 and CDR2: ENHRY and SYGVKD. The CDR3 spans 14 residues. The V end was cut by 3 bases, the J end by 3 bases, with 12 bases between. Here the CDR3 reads CAISENRDDYEQYF. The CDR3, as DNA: TGTGCCATCAGTGAAAACAGGGATGACTACGAGCAGTACTTC.

The CDR3, as DNA: TGCGCCAGCAGCCAAGTCGCGGGACCGCCCTACGAGCAGTACTTC. It is translated as CASSQVAGPPYEQYF. V is TRBV4-3 and J is TRBJ2-5, with a possible D match to TRBD2 (6 bases). The J call may be faulty, since TRBJ2-7 better matches the DNA end. The CDR3 length is 15 residues. The germline CDR1 and CDR2 sequences are LGHNA and YSLEER.